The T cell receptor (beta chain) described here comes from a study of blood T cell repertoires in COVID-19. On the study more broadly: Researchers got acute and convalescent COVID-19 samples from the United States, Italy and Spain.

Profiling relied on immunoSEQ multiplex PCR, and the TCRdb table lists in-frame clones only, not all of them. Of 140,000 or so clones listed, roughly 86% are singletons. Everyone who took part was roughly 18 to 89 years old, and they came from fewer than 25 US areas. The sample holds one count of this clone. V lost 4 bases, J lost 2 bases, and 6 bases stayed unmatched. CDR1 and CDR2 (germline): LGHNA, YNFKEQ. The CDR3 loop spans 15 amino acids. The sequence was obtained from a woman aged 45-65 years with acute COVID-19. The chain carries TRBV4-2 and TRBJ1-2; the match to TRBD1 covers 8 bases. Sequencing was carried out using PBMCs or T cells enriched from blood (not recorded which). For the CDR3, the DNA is TGTGCCAGCAGCCTAGGACAGGGAGGAAACTATGGCTACACCTTC. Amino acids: CASSLGQGGNYGYTF.